This T cell receptor beta chain was observed in a study of blood T cells in healthy people across ages. Overall study results and limits: Among long-lived donors, naive CD4+ cells were more numerous and diversity higher than in aged donors.

Trimming left V 4 bases short and J 1 base short, with 15 bases between. The CDR3 is 16 amino acids. Germline CDR1 is SGHDT and CDR2 is YYEEEE. The authors extracted at least 6 micrograms of total RNA per sample. For this clonotype: Its antigen is undetermined.

The authors ran a second PCR of 7 to 11 cycles using a sample-barcoded 5' primer and a J-beta primer mix. TCRdb reanalysed the 5' RACE reads using MiXCR and keeps one entry per CDR3 protein. The sample has around 990,000 distinct CDR3 sequences, around two fifths seen once. The chain links TRBV5-6 to TRBJ2-1; D might be TRBD2 (6 bases). The receptor comes from a man between 18 and 35 years old in good health. What was sequenced was blood. The CDR3 spells CASSVGLQESYNEQFF. CDR3 in DNA: TGTGCCAGCAGCGTCGGACTACAGGAGTCCTACAATGAGCAGTTCTTC. The full variable domain, completed using reference TRBV5-6 and TRBJ2-1, is DAGVTQSPTHLIKTRGQQVTLRCSPKSGHDTVSWYQQALGQGPQFIFQYYEEEERQRGNFPDRFSGHQFPNYSSELNVNALLLGDSALYLCASSVGLQESYNEQFFGPGTRLTVL.